The clone carrying this T cell receptor (beta chain) was seen a few times. V was pared by 7 bases and J by 3 bases, with 6 bases of the junction left unmatched. In germline, CDR1 is SGHTA, CDR2 FQGNSA. The CDR3 runs 14 residues. This record belongs to a study of blood T cells in healthy people across ages. There were at least 5 micrograms of total RNA extracted from every sample. Alongside a J-beta primer mix, a sample-barcoded 5' primer served in a second PCR lasting 7 to 11 cycles. A template-switch adaptor that had 12 random nucleotides put a tag on each cDNA molecule. TCRdb used MiXCR to reprocess the 5' RACE reads, holding one entry per CDR3 protein. The top ten hold around 18% of the sample, which has around 800,000 distinct CDR3 sequences, under 45% seen once.

The sequenced sample was blood. The clonotype comes from a man between 60 and 75 years old in good health. V gene TRBV7-2 combines with J gene TRBJ2-5; 9 positions agree with TRBD2. CDR3 nucleotides: TGTGCCAGCAACCGCGGGGGGGGCGAAGAGACCCAGTACTTC. Its protein is CASNRGGGEETQYF.